Below, 2 T cell receptor beta chains from the same sample are listed, as sequenced in a study of blood T cell repertoires in COVID-19 (TCRdb year 2020). Library generation was performed with the immunoSEQ multiplex PCR assay. TCRdb stores this immuneACCESS table with in-frame sequences only. Part of the clones is absent; in the studies checked, under half of the shortfall reflects unresolved V genes, and no reason is known for the rest. Counted in this sample were 45,000 to 50,000 clones; about 83% of them appeared once. Of the sample, 5.5% to 7.5% falls within the top ten clones. The sequenced sample was peripheral blood. The receptors originated from a woman aged 55 to 70 with acute or convalescent COVID-19.

V and J are TRBV11-2 and TRBJ2-2; D perhaps matches TRBD2 (5 bases). Germline V lookup: CDR1 SGHAT, CDR2 FQNNGV. The CDR3 is 15 amino acids. V was shortened by 5 bases and J by 4 bases, with 14 bases between the two germline ends. The DNA of the CDR3 is TGTGCCAGCAGCCGTCTACTAGGGTCCACCGGGGAGCTGTTTTTT. This translates into CASSRLLGSTGELFF. Full variable domain (remainder filled in from reference TRBV11-2 and TRBJ2-2): EAGVAQSPRYKIIEKRQSVAFWCNPISGHATLYWYQQILGQGPKLLIQFQNNGVVDDSQLPKDRFSAERLKGVDSTLKIQPAKLEDSAVYLCASSRLLGSTGELFFGEGSRLTVL.

The chain is built from TRBV7-9 and TRBJ2-7, with D possibly being TRBD1 (5 bases). The germline V and J ends were trimmed by 0 bases and 0 bases, with 12 bases remaining between them. Germline V gene data show CDR1 as SEHNR and CDR2 as FQNEAQ (reference sequence). This CDR3 region has 16 residues. The CDR3 sequence is CASSLAGQGSSYEQYF. The CDR3 nucleotides are TGTGCCAGCAGCTTAGCGGGGCAGGGAAGCTCCTACGAGCAGTACTTC.